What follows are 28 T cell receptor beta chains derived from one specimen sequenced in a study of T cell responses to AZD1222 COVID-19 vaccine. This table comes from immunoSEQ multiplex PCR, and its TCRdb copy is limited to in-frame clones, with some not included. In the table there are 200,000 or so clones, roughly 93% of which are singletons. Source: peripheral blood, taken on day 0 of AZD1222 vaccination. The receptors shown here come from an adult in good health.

CDR3 nucleotide sequence: TGTGCCTGGAGTCCACGGGTTACCGGGGAGCTGTTTTTT. The encoded protein is CAWSPRVTGELFF. The J gene is TRBJ2-2, the V gene TRBV30; unclear D gene. From germline, CDR1 is GTSNPN and CDR2 SVGIG (reference sequence). Trimming removed 2 bases from V and 5 bases from J, with 9 bases in between. The CDR3 is made up of 13 amino acids.

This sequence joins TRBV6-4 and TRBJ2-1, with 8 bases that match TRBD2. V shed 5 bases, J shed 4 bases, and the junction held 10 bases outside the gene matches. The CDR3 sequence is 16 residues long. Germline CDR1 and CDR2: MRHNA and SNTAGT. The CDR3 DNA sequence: TGTGCCAGCAGTTCTCAGACGGGGGGGATTTACAATGAGCAGTTCTTC. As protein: CASSSQTGGIYNEQFF.

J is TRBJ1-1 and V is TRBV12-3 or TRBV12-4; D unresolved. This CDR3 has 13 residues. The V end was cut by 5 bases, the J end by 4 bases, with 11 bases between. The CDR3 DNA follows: TGTGCCAGCAGTCTGATTGGGAGCACTGAAGCTTTCTTT. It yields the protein CASSLIGSTEAFF.

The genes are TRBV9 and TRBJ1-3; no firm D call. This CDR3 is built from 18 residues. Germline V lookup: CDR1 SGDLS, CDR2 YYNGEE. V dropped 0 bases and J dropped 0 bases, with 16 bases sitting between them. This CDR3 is CASSVAAGSPSSGNTIYF. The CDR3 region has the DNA TGTGCCAGCAGCGTAGCCGCGGGATCACCGAGCTCTGGAAACACCATATATTTT.

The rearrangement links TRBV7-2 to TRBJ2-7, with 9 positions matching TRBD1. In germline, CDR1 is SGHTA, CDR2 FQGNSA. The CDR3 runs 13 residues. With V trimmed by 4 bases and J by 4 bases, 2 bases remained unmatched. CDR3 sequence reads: CASSYGTGYEQYF. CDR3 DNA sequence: TGTGCCAGCAGCTACGGGACAGGGTACGAGCAGTACTTC.

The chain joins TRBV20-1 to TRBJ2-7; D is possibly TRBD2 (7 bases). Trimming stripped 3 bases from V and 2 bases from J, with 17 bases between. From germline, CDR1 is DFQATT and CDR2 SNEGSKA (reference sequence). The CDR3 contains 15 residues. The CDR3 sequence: CSASTPGGAPYEQYF. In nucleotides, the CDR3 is TGCAGTGCTAGTACCCCTGGGGGGGCACCCTACGAGCAGTACTTC.

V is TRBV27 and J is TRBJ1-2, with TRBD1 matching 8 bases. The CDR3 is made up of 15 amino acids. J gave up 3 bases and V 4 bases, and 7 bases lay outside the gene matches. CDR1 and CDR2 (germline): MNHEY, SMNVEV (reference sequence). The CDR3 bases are TGTGCCAGCAGTTGGGCCGCAGGGGGCGACTATGGCTACACCTTC. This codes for CASSWAAGGDYGYTF.

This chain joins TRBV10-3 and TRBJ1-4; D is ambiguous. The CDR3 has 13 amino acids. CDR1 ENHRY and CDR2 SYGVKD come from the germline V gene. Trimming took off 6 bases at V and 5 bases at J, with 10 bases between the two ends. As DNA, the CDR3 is TGTGCCATCAGATCGGAGCCAAATGAAAAACTGTTTTTT. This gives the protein CAIRSEPNEKLFF.

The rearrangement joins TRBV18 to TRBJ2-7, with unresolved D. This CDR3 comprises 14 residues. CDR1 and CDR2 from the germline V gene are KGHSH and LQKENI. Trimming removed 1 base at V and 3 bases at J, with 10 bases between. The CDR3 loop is CASSPLGRIYEQYF. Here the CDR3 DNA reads TGTGCCAGCTCACCACTTGGACGCATCTACGAGCAGTACTTC.

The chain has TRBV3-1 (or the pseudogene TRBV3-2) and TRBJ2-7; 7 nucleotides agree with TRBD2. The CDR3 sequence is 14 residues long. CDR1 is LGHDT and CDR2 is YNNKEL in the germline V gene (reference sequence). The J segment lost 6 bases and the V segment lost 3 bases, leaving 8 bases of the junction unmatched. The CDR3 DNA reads TGTGCCAGCAGCCACTTTGGCGGGAGCTCCGAGCAGTACTTC. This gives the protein CASSHFGGSSEQYF.

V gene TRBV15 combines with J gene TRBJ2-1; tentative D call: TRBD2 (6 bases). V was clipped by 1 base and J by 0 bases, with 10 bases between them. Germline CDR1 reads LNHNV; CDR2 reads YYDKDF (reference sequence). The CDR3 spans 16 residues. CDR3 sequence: CATSRGTGSSYNEQFF. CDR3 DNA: TGTGCCACCAGCAGAGGCACCGGGAGCTCCTACAATGAGCAGTTCTTC.

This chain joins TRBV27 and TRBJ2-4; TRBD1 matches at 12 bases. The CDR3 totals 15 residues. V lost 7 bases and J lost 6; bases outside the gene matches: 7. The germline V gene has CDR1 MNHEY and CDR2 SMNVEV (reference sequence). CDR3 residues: CASTHGTGGRNIQYF. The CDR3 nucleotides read TGTGCCAGCACCCACGGGACAGGGGGCAGAAACATTCAGTACTTC.

The CDR3 DNA is TGCGCCAGCAGCGCCTGGAGCGGCAACTCCTACAATGAGCAGTTCTTC. Translating it yields CASSAWSGNSYNEQFF. V usage is TRBV5-1 and J usage is TRBJ2-1; a weak D match, TRBD2 (5 bases). Germline V gene sequence: CDR1 SGHRS, CDR2 YFSETQ. The germline V and J ends were trimmed by 4 bases and 0 bases, with 14 bases remaining between them. This CDR3 is built from 16 residues.

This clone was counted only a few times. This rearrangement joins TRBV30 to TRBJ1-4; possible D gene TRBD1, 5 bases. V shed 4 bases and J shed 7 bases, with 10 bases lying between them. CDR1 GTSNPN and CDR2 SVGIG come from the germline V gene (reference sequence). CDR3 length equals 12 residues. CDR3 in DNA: TGTGCCTGGACCCGGGACGGTGAAAAACTGTTTTTT. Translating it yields CAWTRDGEKLFF.

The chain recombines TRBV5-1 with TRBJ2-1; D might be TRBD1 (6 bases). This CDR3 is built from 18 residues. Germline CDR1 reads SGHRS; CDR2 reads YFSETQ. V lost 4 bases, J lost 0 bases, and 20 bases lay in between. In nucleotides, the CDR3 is TGCGCCAGCAGCCCCCTGGGGCAGGGGCTCTCCTCCTACAATGAGCAGTTCTTC. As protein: CASSPLGQGLSSYNEQFF.

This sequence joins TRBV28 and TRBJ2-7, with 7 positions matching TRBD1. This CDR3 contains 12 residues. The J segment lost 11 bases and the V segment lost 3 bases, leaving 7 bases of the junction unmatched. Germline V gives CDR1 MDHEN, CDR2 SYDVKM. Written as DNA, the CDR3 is TGTGCCAGCAGTTTCAGACAGGGACCCGAGTACTTC. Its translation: CASSFRQGPEYF.

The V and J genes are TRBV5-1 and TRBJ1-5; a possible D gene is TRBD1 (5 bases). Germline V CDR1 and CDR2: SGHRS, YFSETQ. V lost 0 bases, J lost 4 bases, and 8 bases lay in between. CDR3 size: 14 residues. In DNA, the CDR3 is TGCGCCAGCAGCTTGGCGCCAGGGAATCAGCCCCAGCATTTT. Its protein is CASSLAPGNQPQHF. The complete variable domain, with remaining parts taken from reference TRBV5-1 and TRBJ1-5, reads KAGVTQTPRYLIKTRGQQVTLSCSPISGHRSVSWYQQTPGQGLQFLFEYFSETQRNKGNFPGRFSGRQFSNSRSEMNVSTLELGDSALYLCASSLAPGNQPQHFGDGTRLSIL.

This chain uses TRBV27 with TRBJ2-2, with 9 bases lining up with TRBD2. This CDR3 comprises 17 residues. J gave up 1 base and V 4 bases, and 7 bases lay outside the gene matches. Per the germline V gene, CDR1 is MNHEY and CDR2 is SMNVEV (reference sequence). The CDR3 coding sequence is TGTGCCAGCAGTTCACCCTCGACTAGCGGGAACACCGGGGAGCTGTTTTTT. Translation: CASSSPSTSGNTGELFF.

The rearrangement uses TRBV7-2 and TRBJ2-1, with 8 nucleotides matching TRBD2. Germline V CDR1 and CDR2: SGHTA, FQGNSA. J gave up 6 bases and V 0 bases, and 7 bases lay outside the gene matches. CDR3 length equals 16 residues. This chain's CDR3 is CASSLAVGRAVNEQFF. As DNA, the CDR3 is TGTGCCAGCAGCTTAGCTGTCGGGAGGGCCGTCAATGAGCAGTTCTTC.

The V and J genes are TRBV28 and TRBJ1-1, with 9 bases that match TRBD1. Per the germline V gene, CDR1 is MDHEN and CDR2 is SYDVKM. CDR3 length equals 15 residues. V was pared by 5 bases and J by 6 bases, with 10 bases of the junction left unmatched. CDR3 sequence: CASSTHRGHTPEAFF. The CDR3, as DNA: TGTGCCAGCAGTACCCACAGGGGGCACACCCCTGAAGCTTTCTTT.

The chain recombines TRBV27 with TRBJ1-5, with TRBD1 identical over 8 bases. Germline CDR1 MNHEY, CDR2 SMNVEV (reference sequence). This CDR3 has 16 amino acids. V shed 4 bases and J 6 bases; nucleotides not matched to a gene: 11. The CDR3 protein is CASSSGQGALIQPQHF. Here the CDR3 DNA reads TGTGCCAGCAGTTCCGGACAGGGCGCACTCATTCAGCCCCAGCATTTT.

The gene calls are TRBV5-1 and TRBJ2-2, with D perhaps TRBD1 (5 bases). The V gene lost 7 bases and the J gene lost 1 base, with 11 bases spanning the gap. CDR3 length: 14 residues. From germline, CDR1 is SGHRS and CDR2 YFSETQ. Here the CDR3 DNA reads TGCGCCAGCGGTTGGGGCCTGAACACCGGGGAGCTGTTTTTT. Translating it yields CASGWGLNTGELFF.

The DNA of the CDR3 is TGCGCCAGCAGCCAAGAAATGGGAGGCTCCCAGCATTTT. Encoded protein: CASSQEMGGSQHF. The rearrangement uses TRBV4-1 and TRBJ1-5; no definite D call. Germline-derived CDR1 and CDR2 are MGHRA and YSYEKL. The V end lost 0 bases, the J end lost 11 bases, and 11 bases lay between the germline ends. This CDR3 is 13 amino acids long.

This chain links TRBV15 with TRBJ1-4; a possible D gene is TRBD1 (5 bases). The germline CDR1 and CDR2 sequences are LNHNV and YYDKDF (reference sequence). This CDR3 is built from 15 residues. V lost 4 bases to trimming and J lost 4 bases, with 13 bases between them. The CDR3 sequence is CATSTRRDFNEKLFF. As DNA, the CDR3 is TGTGCCACCAGCACCCGCCGGGACTTTAATGAAAAACTGTTTTTT.

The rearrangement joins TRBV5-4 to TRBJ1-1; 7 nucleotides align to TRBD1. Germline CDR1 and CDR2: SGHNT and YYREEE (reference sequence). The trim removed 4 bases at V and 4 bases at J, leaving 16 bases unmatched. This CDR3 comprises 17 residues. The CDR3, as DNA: TGTGCCAGCAGCCCCCAAATGGCAGGGGGTTTAAGCACTGAAGCTTTCTTT. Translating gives CASSPQMAGGLSTEAFF.

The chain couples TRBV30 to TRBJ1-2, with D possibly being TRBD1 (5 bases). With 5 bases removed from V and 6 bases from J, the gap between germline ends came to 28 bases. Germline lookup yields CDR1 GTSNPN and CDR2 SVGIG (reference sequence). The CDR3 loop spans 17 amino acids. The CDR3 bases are TGTGCCTGGGAGTGGGGCGGAAGAAAGGTTACCGTGGATGGCTACACCTTC. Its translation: CAWEWGGRKVTVDGYTF.

The CDR3 coding sequence is TGTGCCAGCAGCCCAAACCGGGACCCAAAGCGCGAGCAGTACTTC. Translating it yields CASSPNRDPKREQYF. This rearrangement joins TRBV3-1 (or the pseudogene TRBV3-2) to TRBJ2-7; D possibly matches TRBD1 or TRBD2 (5 bases each). Germline CDR1 LGHDT, CDR2 YNNKEL (reference sequence). V was shortened by 4 bases and J by 6 bases, with 19 bases between the two germline ends. The CDR3 loop spans 15 amino acids.

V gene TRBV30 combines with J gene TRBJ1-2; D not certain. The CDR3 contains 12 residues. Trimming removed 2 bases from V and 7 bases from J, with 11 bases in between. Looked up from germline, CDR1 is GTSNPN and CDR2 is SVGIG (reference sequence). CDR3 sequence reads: CAWSSDNGGYTF. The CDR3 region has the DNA TGTGCCTGGAGTTCCGATAACGGTGGCTACACCTTC.